Sequencing of this TCR beta chain was carried out in a study of blood T cell repertoires in COVID-19. At the level of the study: In each case, the material was cDNA or gDNA derived from T cells, B-cell-depleted T cells, or PBMCs.

Libraries were prepared by immunoSEQ multiplex PCR; TCRdb keeps only in-frame clonotypes and omits some of them. This table has 210,000 or so clones, around 84% appearing once. This clone was seen repeatedly, ten times or more. The TCR comes from a man in his thirties or forties with acute COVID-19. Sequenced material: PBMCs or T cells enriched from blood (not recorded which).

CDR3 amino acids: CASSQDQFYGYTF. Here the CDR3 DNA reads TGTGCCAGCAGCCAAGACCAGTTCTATGGCTACACCTTC. The J gene is TRBJ1-2, the V gene TRBV3-1 (or the pseudogene TRBV3-2), with D unresolved. This CDR3 comprises 13 residues. The germline V and J ends were trimmed by 0 bases and 4 bases, with 6 bases remaining between them. Germline V gene lookup returns CDR1 LGHDT and CDR2 YNNKEL (reference sequence).